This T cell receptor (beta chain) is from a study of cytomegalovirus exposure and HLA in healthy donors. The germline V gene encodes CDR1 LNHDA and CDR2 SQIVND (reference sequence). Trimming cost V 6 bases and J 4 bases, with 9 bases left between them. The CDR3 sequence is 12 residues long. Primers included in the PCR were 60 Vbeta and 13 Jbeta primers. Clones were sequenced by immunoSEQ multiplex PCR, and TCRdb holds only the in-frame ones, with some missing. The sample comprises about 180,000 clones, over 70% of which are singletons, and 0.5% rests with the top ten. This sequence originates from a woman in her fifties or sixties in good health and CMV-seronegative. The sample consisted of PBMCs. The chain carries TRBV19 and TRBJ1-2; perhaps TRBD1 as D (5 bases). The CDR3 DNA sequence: TGTGCCAGTAGCAGGGAAAGCTATGGCTACACCTTC. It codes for CASSRESYGYTF.